Shown below are 30 T cell receptor beta chains from a single sample sequenced in a study of cytomegalovirus exposure and HLA in healthy donors. Clones were read by immunoSEQ multiplex PCR, and TCRdb kept only the in-frame ones, dropping some. The sample has over 250,000 clones; approximately 86% are singletons. Sequenced sample: PBMCs. The receptors shown here come from a woman between 25 and 40 years old in good health and CMV-seropositive.

V usage is TRBV6-1 and J usage is TRBJ2-7; unclear D gene. CDR1 and CDR2 from the germline V gene are MNHNS and SASEGT. V was cut by 1 base and J by 6 bases, with 7 bases left in between. The CDR3 is made up of 12 amino acids. Written as DNA, the CDR3 is TGTGCCAGCAGTGAAGTCCGTAGCGAGCAGTACTTC. Encoded protein: CASSEVRSEQYF.

The chain links TRBV19 to TRBJ2-3; D is possibly TRBD2 (6 bases). V was shortened by 7 bases and J by 1 base, with 18 bases between the two germline ends. The CDR3 has 16 amino acids. Per the germline V gene, CDR1 is LNHDA and CDR2 is SQIVND (reference sequence). In nucleotides, the CDR3 is TGTGCCAGTACCGATCGTCCTTCGGGGGGCACAGATACGCAGTATTTT. Its protein is CASTDRPSGGTDTQYF.

This clone was counted a single time. The genes are TRBV7-3 and TRBJ2-1; TRBD1 agrees at 8 bases. The length of the CDR3 is 12 residues. V lost 4 bases to trimming and J lost 12 bases; unmatched junction nucleotides: 5. Germline CDR1 and CDR2: SGHTA and FQGTGA. The CDR3 DNA is TGTGCCAGCAGCTCAGGGGGCCCAGCGCAGTTCTTC. Translated: CASSSGGPAQFF.

The genes are TRBV5-1 and TRBJ1-4; 8 nucleotides agree with TRBD1. The germline V gene encodes CDR1 SGHRS and CDR2 YFSETQ. CDR3 length: 15 amino acids. V lost 3 bases to trimming and J lost 8 bases; unmatched junction nucleotides: 9. The CDR3 nucleotides are TGCGCCAGCAGCTCGCAGGGGGCGCGTGGAGAAAAACTGTTTTTT. Amino acids: CASSSQGARGEKLFF.

This clone was seen a handful of times. The gene calls are TRBV28 and TRBJ2-7; weak D call: TRBD2 (6 bases). Germline CDR1 MDHEN, CDR2 SYDVKM. This CDR3 has 14 residues. Trimming removed 5 bases at V and 2 bases at J, with 13 bases between. The CDR3 loop reads CASSPAGGAYEQYF. Written as DNA, the CDR3 is TGTGCCAGCAGTCCAGCGGGTGGGGCCTACGAGCAGTACTTC.

The chain carries TRBV4-3 and TRBJ1-4; possible D gene TRBD1, 5 bases. This CDR3 comprises 15 residues. Germline V lookup: CDR1 LGHNA, CDR2 YSLEER. V was trimmed by 4 bases and J by 8 bases, leaving 17 bases between them. The CDR3: CASSLAQGSGEKLFF. CDR3 bases: TGCGCCAGCAGCCTTGCTCAGGGAAGTGGGGAAAAACTGTTTTTT.

The chain has TRBV29-1 and TRBJ1-1; possibly TRBD1 for D (6 bases). CDR3 size: 14 residues. Germline lookup yields CDR1 SQVTM and CDR2 ANQGSEA. Trimming pared 6 bases from V and 7 bases from J, leaving 21 bases between. For the CDR3, the DNA is TGCAGCGTAGAGGACAGACGAAGGCGGTTTGAAGCTTTCTTT. Its protein is CSVEDRRRRFEAFF.

The chain links TRBV29-1 to TRBJ1-4, with 8 bases aligning to TRBD1. From germline, CDR1 is SQVTM and CDR2 ANQGSEA. V lost 4 bases to trimming and J lost 7 bases; unmatched junction nucleotides: 17. The CDR3 loop spans 17 amino acids. Here the CDR3 DNA reads TGCAGCGTTGTGGGAGGACAGGGCACATCGGGGACTGAAAAACTGTTTTTT. It encodes CSVVGGQGTSGTEKLFF.

The V call is TRBV2, the J call TRBJ2-1, with 10 bases identical to TRBD2. Unmatched junction bases numbered 4, after V lost 2 bases and J lost 6 bases. The CDR3 contains 15 residues. Germline CDR1 and CDR2: SNHLY and FYNNEI. The CDR3: CASSEQLAGSNEQFF. The CDR3 DNA is TGTGCCAGCAGTGAACAACTAGCGGGAAGCAATGAGCAGTTCTTC.

The V call is TRBV29-1, the J call TRBJ2-7; D unclear. The CDR3 runs 13 residues. Germline values: CDR1 SQVTM, CDR2 ANQGSEA. The ends were cut back, 2 bases at V and 0 bases at J, with 8 bases in the middle. The CDR3, as DNA: TGCAGCGTTGAACCGGGCGACTCCTACGAGCAGTACTTC. The encoded protein is CSVEPGDSYEQYF.

The V and J genes are TRBV2 and TRBJ2-7; 8 bases align to TRBD1. The CDR3 contains 14 residues. CDR1 and CDR2 from the germline V gene are SNHLY and FYNNEI. J was trimmed by 1 base and V by 6 bases; bases with no gene match: 5. The CDR3 coding sequence is TGTGCCAGCAGCGCCGGGACAGGTTCCTACGAGCAGTACTTC. Translation: CASSAGTGSYEQYF.

Comments on this clone: One end of the junction fails to match germline, which may point to a read error. The chain employs TRBV9 and TRBJ1-2; D uncertain. From germline, CDR1 is SGDLS and CDR2 YYNGEE. CDR3 length: 12 amino acids. Here the CDR3 reads CASSPNVGAEVF. The DNA of the CDR3 is TGTGCCAGCAGCCCTAACGTCGGAGCCGAGGTCTTC.

This chain uses TRBV4-3 with TRBJ2-3; D is perhaps TRBD1 or TRBD2 (6 bases each). V shed 0 bases and J shed 6 bases, with 19 bases lying between them. Germline V gives CDR1 LGHNA, CDR2 YSLEER. This CDR3 spans 17 amino acids. Here the CDR3 reads CASSQDNGGRDSDTQYF. The DNA of the CDR3 is TGCGCCAGCAGCCAAGATAATGGGGGCAGGGACTCGGATACGCAGTATTTT.

Here the CDR3 reads CASSQGVGSNEKLFF. The CDR3 DNA follows: TGCGCCAGCAGCCAAGGAGTTGGGAGTAATGAAAAACTGTTTTTT. The V gene is TRBV4-3, the J gene TRBJ1-4, with unresolved D. Trimming removed 1 base at V and 4 bases at J, with 10 bases between. This CDR3 is 15 amino acids long. The germline CDR1 and CDR2 sequences are LGHNA and YSLEER.

The rearrangement links TRBV6-5 to TRBJ2-1; 9 bases agree with TRBD2. The CDR3 covers 15 residues. V lost 0 bases to trimming and J lost 9 bases; unmatched junction nucleotides: 6. Germline V CDR1 and CDR2: MNHEY, SVGAGI. CDR3 sequence: CASSYSASGNGEQFF. In DNA, the CDR3 is TGTGCCAGCAGTTACTCTGCTAGCGGGAACGGTGAGCAGTTCTTC.

This clone was seen a handful of times. This chain links TRBV28 with TRBJ1-5, with D possibly TRBD1 on 6 matching bases. The germline V gene has CDR1 MDHEN and CDR2 SYDVKM. The germline V and J ends were trimmed by 5 bases and 6 bases, with 14 bases remaining between them. The CDR3 has 14 residues. The CDR3: CASSQLGGGQPQHF. Here the CDR3 DNA reads TGTGCCAGCAGTCAACTAGGGGGAGGTCAGCCCCAGCATTTT.

The rearrangement uses TRBV5-1 and TRBJ2-1; no definite D call. The CDR3 spans 14 residues. Trimming shortened V by 0 bases and J by 7 bases, and 11 bases separated the two germline ends. Per germline, CDR1 SGHRS and CDR2 YFSETQ. The CDR3 protein is CASSLAAVGNEQFF. CDR3 sequence (DNA): TGCGCCAGCAGCTTGGCTGCTGTGGGGAATGAGCAGTTCTTC.

The V and J genes are TRBV4-1 and TRBJ2-1; 7 bases agree with TRBD2. Germline values: CDR1 MGHRA, CDR2 YSYEKL. The V gene end was trimmed by 1 base and the J gene end by 5 bases; junction bases not matched to a gene: 8. This CDR3 region has 16 residues. The CDR3 loop reads CASSQGGGGSDNEQFF. The CDR3 DNA follows: TGCGCCAGCAGCCAAGGGGGGGGAGGCTCAGACAATGAGCAGTTCTTC.

The genes are TRBV27 and TRBJ2-1; either TRBD1 or TRBD2 may supply D (5 bases each). The CDR3 length is 13 residues. V was cut by 9 bases and J by 1 base, with 10 bases left in between. Looked up from germline, CDR1 is MNHEY and CDR2 is SMNVEV (reference sequence). The CDR3 sequence is CASGTESYNEQFF. CDR3 bases: TGTGCCAGTGGGACGGAGTCCTACAATGAGCAGTTCTTC.

This clone was counted a single time. Sequence at one end of the junction differs from germline and may be a read error. The chain is built from TRBV18 and TRBJ1-2, with 7 bases that match TRBD1. The germline gives CDR1 KGHSH, CDR2 LQKENI. The CDR3 spans 14 residues. CDR3 in amino acids: CASSPEVTGNYRHF. The DNA of the CDR3 is TGTGCCAGCTCACCAGAAGTGACAGGGAATTATCGCCACTTC.

The genes are TRBV28 and TRBJ1-5, with D possibly being TRBD1 (5 bases). This CDR3 spans 15 amino acids. V lost 6 bases, J lost 1 base, and 13 bases lay in between. CDR1 is MDHEN and CDR2 is SYDVKM in the germline V gene. DNA for the CDR3: TGTGCCAGCAGACATGGACAAAACAGCAATCAGCCCCAGCATTTT. This translates into CASRHGQNSNQPQHF.

The rearrangement links TRBV6-1 to TRBJ1-6; maybe TRBD1 (5 bases). This CDR3 has 15 residues. CDR1 and CDR2 (germline): MNHNS, SASEGT. The V gene lost 3 bases and the J gene lost 9 bases, with 15 bases spanning the gap. CDR3 amino acids: CASSDEGLVGSPLHF. For the CDR3, the DNA is TGTGCCAGCAGTGATGAGGGGTTGGTCGGTTCACCCCTCCACTTT.

V is TRBV27 and J is TRBJ2-1; D remains unclear. Trimming removed 2 bases from V and 0 bases from J, with 8 bases in between. The CDR3 loop spans 15 amino acids. Germline-derived CDR1 and CDR2 are MNHEY and SMNVEV (reference sequence). Written as DNA, the CDR3 is TGTGCCAGCAGTTTAGCTCAGAGCTCCTACAATGAGCAGTTCTTC. Amino acids: CASSLAQSSYNEQFF.

V and J are TRBV9 and TRBJ2-7; no clear D gene. The ends were cut back, 4 bases at V and 0 bases at J, with 14 bases in the middle. The CDR3 has 15 amino acids. Germline assignment: CDR1 SGDLS and CDR2 YYNGEE. CDR3 nucleotides: TGTGCCAGCAGCCCGACTGGCGCGAACTCCTACGAGCAGTACTTC. Protein sequence: CASSPTGANSYEQYF.

This clone has only a few counts. J is TRBJ1-6 and V is TRBV7-6, with 9 positions matching TRBD1. The germline V gene has CDR1 SGHVS and CDR2 FNYEAQ. V shed 5 bases and J 7 bases; nucleotides not matched to a gene: 3. This CDR3 is built from 14 residues. Here the CDR3 reads CASSEGQGNSPLHF. CDR3 in DNA: TGTGCCAGCAGCGAGGGACAGGGAAATTCACCCCTCCACTTT.

As concerns this clone: This specimen includes other DNA sequences encoding the same CDR3. The chain recombines TRBV4-3 with TRBJ2-7, with D perhaps matching TRBD1 (6 bases). Germline loops: CDR1 LGHNA, CDR2 YSLEER. This CDR3 contains 15 residues. V lost 0 bases and J lost 4, with 13 bases in between. The CDR3 sequence: CASSQESRGRYEQYF. DNA for the CDR3: TGCGCCAGCAGCCAAGAGTCCAGGGGTCGTTACGAGCAGTACTTC.

The chain carries TRBV28 and TRBJ2-7; no firm D call. This CDR3 spans 13 amino acids. CDR1 and CDR2 (germline): MDHEN, SYDVKM. The germline V and J ends were trimmed by 4 bases and 0 bases, with 7 bases remaining between them. CDR3 in amino acids: CASSSLPSYEQYF. Here the CDR3 DNA reads TGTGCCAGCAGTTCACTTCCCTCCTACGAGCAGTACTTC.

The chain couples TRBV5-6 to TRBJ2-4; TRBD1 matches at 7 bases. The CDR3 covers 15 residues. The germline CDR1 and CDR2 sequences are SGHDT and YYEEEE. Losses at the gene ends were 0 bases for V and 1 base for J; bases not matched to a gene: 1. The CDR3 DNA is TGTGCCAGCAGCTTGGGAGGGGGCGCCAAAAACATTCAGTACTTC. Protein product: CASSLGGGAKNIQYF.

As DNA, the CDR3 is TGTGCCAGCAGCCCTGGACAGGGGGAGTGGGCTTTCTTT. Protein product: CASSPGQGEWAFF. The chain links TRBV5-4 to TRBJ1-1, with 10 bases lining up with TRBD1. V lost 4 bases to trimming and J lost 11 bases; unmatched junction nucleotides: 8. This CDR3 spans 13 amino acids. Germline CDR1 is SGHNT and CDR2 is YYREEE (reference sequence).

The chain is built from TRBV5-1 and TRBJ2-5; 9 bases line up with TRBD2. Germline trimming cut 4 bases from V and 5 bases from J; bases unmatched to any gene: 9. The V gene's germline CDR1 is SGHRS and CDR2 YFSETQ. The CDR3 length is 15 residues. CDR3 protein: CASSVAGGAFETQYF. The DNA of the CDR3 is TGCGCCAGCAGCGTCGCGGGGGGGGCCTTTGAGACCCAGTACTTC.